The clone carrying this T cell receptor (beta chain) was picked up a small number of times. Its matching antigen is unknown. CDR1 SNHLY and CDR2 FYNNEI come from the germline V gene. Trimming stripped 6 bases from V and 10 bases from J, with 15 bases between. This CDR3 contains 12 residues. The data derive from a study of early T cells in non-severe SARS-CoV-2 infection. Study information: Alpha and beta chains were unpaired, from unsorted whole-blood bulk RNA. Whole-study results and caveats: VDJdb-based matching was biased toward anti-spike CD8 responses and missed private and CD4 specificities.

cDNA molecules, individually, were tagged with unique molecular identifiers. TCRdb reprocessed the 5' RACE reads via MiXCR and lists one record per CDR3 protein. The sample consists of 75,000 to 100,000 distinct CDR3 sequences, under 15% of them appearing once. The sequenced sample consisted of whole blood. The chain recombines TRBV2 with TRBJ2-5, with a tentative D call TRBD2 (6 bases). The clonotype comes from an adult who was a healthcare worker with PCR-confirmed SARS-CoV-2 infection or an uninfected control (not recorded which). The DNA of the CDR3 is TGTGCCAGCAGGGCGGAGGGGTGGAGCCAGTACTTC. It encodes CASRAEGWSQYF.